Sequencing of this T cell receptor (beta chain) was carried out in a study of T cells expressing NK-cell markers. The CDR3 has 14 amino acids. Germline V gene lookup returns CDR1 WNHNN and CDR2 SYGVQD (reference sequence). In generating TCR beta cDNA, 5'RACE template switching with UMIs was used. From its re-call of the 5' RACE reads, TCRdb lists each CDR3 protein once, without DNA. The clone table shows 400,000 to 450,000 distinct CDR3 sequences, with the ten largest holding 6% to 8%. The chain employs TRBV10-1 and TRBJ1-1; there is no DNA to check the TCRdb D call of TRBD1. The sample taken for sequencing was blood T cells: a sorted CD56 or NKG2C T cell subset, CD4+ or CD8+ T cells, or bulk PBMC T cells (not recorded which). The source of this sequence is a woman between 18 and 70 years old in good health. The CDR3 sequence: CASSDGQGSTEAFF.